The entry that follows covers one T cell receptor (beta chain) sequence. As yet, its antigen is unknown. This CDR3 is also generated by other DNA sequences in the sample. The donors formed part of the 120-subject validation cohort, distinct from the roughly 600-subject first cohort. The sample is drawn from a study of cytomegalovirus exposure and HLA in healthy donors. Study at large: The approximately 120 validation repertoires were reported in a later analysis to have been generated on the same platform as the roughly 720 first-cohort repertoires.

Study observations and caveats: In a later analysis, first-cohort TCR clusters were found to tend to co-occur in the 120 or so validation repertoires. According to the study, 150 to 200 TCR beta chains were cytomegalovirus-associated.

This table comes from immunoSEQ multiplex PCR, and its TCRdb copy is limited to in-frame clones, with some not included. The sample comprises about 160,000 clones, about 96% of which are singletons, and roughly 0.83% rests with the top ten. V was clipped by 5 bases and J by 0 bases; unmatched bases: 3. Per germline, CDR1 SGHRS and CDR2 YFSETQ. The CDR3 consists of 14 residues. This chain uses TRBV5-1 with TRBJ2-3; 7 bases fit TRBD2. The sequence was collected from a woman between 18 and 29 years old in good health and CMV-seronegative. Sequencing was performed on PBMCs. CDR3 DNA sequence: TGCGCCAGCAGTTCGGGGGGAAGCACAGATACGCAGTATTTT. It yields the protein CASSSGGSTDTQYF.